A single sample is the source of the 10 T cell receptor beta chains below, sequenced in a study of cytomegalovirus exposure and HLA in healthy donors. PCR primers comprised 60 Vbeta and 13 Jbeta primers. The method was immunoSEQ multiplex PCR; TCRdb's version includes in-frame clones alone and lacks a portion of them. The sample contains roughly 120,000 clones, roughly 76% of which appear only once. The sequenced material came from PBMCs. These receptors all come from a woman aged 55-70 years in good health and CMV-seropositive.

Only one count was recorded for this clone. V usage is TRBV11-3 and J usage is TRBJ2-2; TRBD2 might be the D (5 bases). The germline CDR1 and CDR2 sequences are SGHNT and YENEEA. The CDR3 extends over 14 amino acids. Between the trimmed V and J ends, which lost 3 bases and 1 base, there was a span of 6 bases. In DNA form, the CDR3 reads TGTGCCAGCAGCTTCCGGGGGAACACCGGGGAGCTGTTTTTT. Its translation is CASSFRGNTGELFF.

The V gene is TRBV18, the J gene TRBJ2-3; D might be TRBD2 (6 bases). From germline, CDR1 is KGHSH and CDR2 LQKENI. V was pared by 4 bases and J by 1 base, with 12 bases between. The CDR3 has 15 residues. CDR3 sequence reads: CASSQTVAGTDTQYF. The CDR3 DNA reads as TGTGCCAGCTCACAAACGGTAGCGGGCACAGATACGCAGTATTTT.

CDR3 sequence: CASSLTTGELDYGYTF. CDR3 coding DNA: TGTGCCAGCAGCTTGACGACAGGAGAGTTAGACTATGGCTACACCTTC. The V gene is TRBV5-4, the J gene TRBJ1-2; tentative D call: TRBD1 (6 bases). Looked up from germline, CDR1 is SGHNT and CDR2 is YYREEE (reference sequence). The CDR3 is 16 amino acids. The V end lost 1 base, the J end lost 3 bases, and 16 bases lay between the germline ends.

This chain links TRBV19 with TRBJ2-2; the D gene is possibly TRBD1 (5 bases). This CDR3 contains 19 residues. V was shortened by 3 bases and J by 4 bases, with 24 bases between the two germline ends. CDR1 is LNHDA and CDR2 is SQIVND in the germline V gene (reference sequence). The CDR3 sequence: CASSIWFAAQGFSTGELFF. CDR3 in DNA: TGTGCCAGTAGTATTTGGTTCGCGGCCCAGGGATTCAGCACCGGGGAGCTGTTTTTT.

The V call is TRBV9, the J call TRBJ1-2, with 8 bases that match TRBD1. Germline V gene lookup returns CDR1 SGDLS and CDR2 YYNGEE. J gave up 2 bases and V 3 bases, and 6 bases lay outside the gene matches. This CDR3 is built from 15 residues. CDR3 region: CASSEQGGKNYGYTF. As DNA, the CDR3 is TGTGCCAGCAGCGAACAGGGGGGGAAGAACTATGGCTACACCTTC. Using reference TRBV9 and TRBJ1-2 for the parts outside the CDR3, the full variable domain is DSGVTQTPKHLITATGQRVTLRCSPRSGDLSVYWYQQSLDQGLQFLIQYYNGEERAKGNILERFSAQQFPDLHSELNLSSLELGDSALYFCASSEQGGKNYGYTFGSGTRLTVV.

V is TRBV11-3 and J is TRBJ2-2; D not resolved. Trimming shortened V by 5 bases and J by 4 bases, and 8 bases separated the two germline ends. Per the germline V gene, CDR1 is SGHNT and CDR2 is YENEEA. CDR3 length: 13 residues. CDR3 loop: CASSNPVTGELFF. DNA of the CDR3: TGTGCCAGCAGCAACCCGGTCACCGGGGAGCTGTTTTTT.

This chain connects TRBV5-6 to TRBJ2-3; 7 nucleotides align to TRBD2. Germline lookup yields CDR1 SGHDT and CDR2 YYEEEE. V gave up 2 bases and J gave up 2 bases; unmatched junction bases: 17. The CDR3 is 19 residues long. The CDR3 is CASSFFVRGGRKTTDTQYF. As DNA, the CDR3 is TGTGCCAGCAGCTTTTTTGTCCGAGGCGGGAGAAAGACCACAGATACGCAGTATTTT.

The chain couples TRBV30 to TRBJ1-5, with 8 bases identical to TRBD1. This CDR3 region has 13 residues. CDR1 GTSNPN and CDR2 SVGIG come from the germline V gene (reference sequence). The junction had 3 bases not matched to a gene; V was cut back by 1 base and J by 7 bases. The DNA of the CDR3 is TGTGCCTGGAGTGCCCAGGGGGCACAGCCCCAGCATTTT. Encoded protein: CAWSAQGAQPQHF. Together with reference TRBV30 and TRBJ1-5, the CDR3 gives the full variable domain: SQTIHQWPATLVQPVGSPLSLECTVEGTSNPNLYWYRQAAGRGLQLLFYSVGIGQISSEVPQNLSASRPQDRQFILSSKKLLLSDSGFYLCAWSAQGAQPQHFGDGTRLSIL.

The chain has TRBV10-3 and TRBJ2-2; 14 bases match TRBD2. The trim removed 6 bases at V and 4 bases at J, leaving 4 bases unmatched. The CDR3 sequence is 16 residues long. Germline loops: CDR1 ENHRY, CDR2 SYGVKD. The CDR3 bases are TGTGCCATCAGGGTCGGACTAGCGGGAGGCACCGGGGAGCTGTTTTTT. This gives the protein CAIRVGLAGGTGELFF.

The gene calls are TRBV4-1 and TRBJ2-3, with TRBD2 matching 7 bases. Trimming cost V 1 base and J 5 bases; bases outside gene matches: 12. The CDR3 length is 17 residues. Germline loops: CDR1 MGHRA, CDR2 YSYEKL. CDR3 residues: CASSQGSGAGVGDTQYF. The CDR3 DNA follows: TGCGCCAGCAGCCAAGGATCTGGGGCGGGAGTCGGAGATACGCAGTATTTT.